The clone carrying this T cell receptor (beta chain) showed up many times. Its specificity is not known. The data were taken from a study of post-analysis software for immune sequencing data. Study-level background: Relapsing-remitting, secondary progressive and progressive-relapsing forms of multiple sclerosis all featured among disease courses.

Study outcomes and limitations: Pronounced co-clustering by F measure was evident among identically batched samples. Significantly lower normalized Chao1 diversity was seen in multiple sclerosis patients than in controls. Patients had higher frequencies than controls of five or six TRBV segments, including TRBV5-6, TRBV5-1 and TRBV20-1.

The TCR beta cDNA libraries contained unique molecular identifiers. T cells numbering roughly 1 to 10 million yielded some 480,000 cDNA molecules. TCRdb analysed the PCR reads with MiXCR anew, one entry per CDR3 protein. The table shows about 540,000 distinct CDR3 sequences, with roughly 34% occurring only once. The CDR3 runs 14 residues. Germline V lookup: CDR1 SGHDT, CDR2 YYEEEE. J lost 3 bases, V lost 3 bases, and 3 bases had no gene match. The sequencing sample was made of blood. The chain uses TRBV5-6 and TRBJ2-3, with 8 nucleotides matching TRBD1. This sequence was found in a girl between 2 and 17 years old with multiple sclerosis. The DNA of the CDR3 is TGTGCCAGCAGCTCGGACAGGGTTACAGATACGCAGTATTTT. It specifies CASSSDRVTDTQYF.